The 20 T cell receptor beta chains below were found in one sample sequenced in a study of cytomegalovirus exposure and HLA in healthy donors. Assay: immunoSEQ multiplex PCR; the TCRdb copy retains only in-frame clones and omits some. Among about 120,000 clones, 70% to 90% were seen once, and the ten largest hold 2.1%. Material for sequencing was PBMCs. All receptors derive from a woman aged 30 to 39 in good health and CMV-seronegative.

The CDR3 reads CASSITGLARYNEQFF. The CDR3 DNA is TGTGCCAGCAGCATAACGGGACTAGCGAGATACAATGAGCAGTTCTTC. This chain links TRBV21-1 with TRBJ2-1; the D segment call TRBD2 is taken from the table without a DNA check. TRBV21-1 is annotated as a pseudogene. The CDR3 is 16 amino acids.

The chain is built from TRBV11-2 and TRBJ2-7; 9 nucleotides match TRBD1. Trimming removed 4 bases from V and 4 bases from J; junction bases left unmatched: 8. This CDR3 is 15 amino acids long. CDR1 and CDR2 (germline): SGHAT, FQNNGV. The CDR3 bases are TGTGCCAGCAGCTACCCGGACAGGGGCTTATACGAGCAGTACTTC. Translation gives CASSYPDRGLYEQYF. The full variable domain, rest sourced from reference TRBV11-2 and TRBJ2-7, is EAGVAQSPRYKIIEKRQSVAFWCNPISGHATLYWYQQILGQGPKLLIQFQNNGVVDDSQLPKDRFSAERLKGVDSTLKIQPAKLEDSAVYLCASSYPDRGLYEQYFGPGTRLTVT.

The chain recombines TRBV4-3 with TRBJ1-5; TRBD1 matches at 10 bases. CDR3 size: 15 residues. Per germline, CDR1 LGHNA and CDR2 YSLEER. The junction had 5 bases not matched to a gene; V was cut back by 0 bases and J by 9 bases. This CDR3 is CASSQDPGQGRPQHF. The CDR3 coding sequence is TGCGCCAGCAGCCAAGACCCGGGACAGGGGAGGCCCCAGCATTTT.

This rearrangement joins TRBV6-4 to TRBJ2-2; TRBD2 agrees at 7 bases. Trimming cost V 5 bases and J 4 bases; bases outside gene matches: 4. CDR3 size: 14 residues. Germline CDR1 is MRHNA and CDR2 is SNTAGT. Here the CDR3 reads CASSKERGTGELFF. The DNA of the CDR3 is TGTGCCAGCAGTAAAGAGCGGGGCACCGGGGAGCTGTTTTTT.

The chain uses TRBV5-1 and TRBJ2-3; 10 positions match TRBD2. Germline V gives CDR1 SGHRS, CDR2 YFSETQ. CDR3 size: 17 residues. Trimming took 0 bases from V and 5 from J; bases not matched to a gene: 9. The CDR3 spells CASSLATSGGVVDTQYF. CDR3 nucleotides: TGCGCCAGCAGCTTGGCCACAAGCGGGGGGGTTGTAGATACGCAGTATTTT.

This chain links TRBV7-2 with TRBJ1-4; a possible D gene is TRBD1 (6 bases). Trimming stripped 4 bases from V and 8 bases from J, with 11 bases between. Germline CDR1 reads SGHTA; CDR2 reads FQGNSA. This CDR3 is 13 amino acids long. The DNA of the CDR3 is TGTGCCAGCAGCTGGGGTAGGGGGGAAAAACTGTTTTTT. Its protein is CASSWGRGEKLFF.

The V and J genes are TRBV2 and TRBJ1-1; D perhaps matches TRBD1 (5 bases). The CDR3 covers 13 residues. The germline V gene encodes CDR1 SNHLY and CDR2 FYNNEI. V was trimmed by 6 bases and J by 1 base, leaving 9 bases between them. The CDR3 bases are TGTGCCAGCAGAGGAAGGGGGAACACTGAAGCTTTCTTT. Translating gives CASRGRGNTEAFF.

The chain carries TRBV7-6 and TRBJ1-5; D remains ambiguous. CDR3 length equals 17 residues. V was pared by 4 bases and J by 0 bases, with 16 bases between. Looked up from germline, CDR1 is SGHVS and CDR2 is FNYEAQ. Written as DNA, the CDR3 is TGTGCCAGCAGCTCCCCCCCCGCGGAGATTAGCAATCAGCCCCAGCATTTT. This sequence encodes CASSSPPAEISNQPQHF.

This clone was counted once. The rearrangement links TRBV19 to TRBJ2-7; D is perhaps TRBD1 (5 bases). With 1 base removed from V and 3 bases from J, the gap between germline ends came to 7 bases. Germline values: CDR1 LNHDA, CDR2 SQIVND (reference sequence). This CDR3 has 13 amino acids. This CDR3 is CASSIARDYEQYF. The CDR3 DNA is TGTGCCAGTAGTATAGCCAGGGACTACGAGCAGTACTTC.

The V and J genes are TRBV30 and TRBJ1-2; the D is unclear. The V gene's germline CDR1 is GTSNPN and CDR2 SVGIG (reference sequence). The CDR3 is made up of 12 amino acids. Between the trimmed V and J ends, which lost 5 bases and 2 bases, there was a span of 9 bases. This chain's CDR3 is CAWDSGNYGYTF. CDR3 nucleotides: TGTGCCTGGGACTCCGGAAACTATGGCTACACCTTC.

The count of this clone is one. J is TRBJ2-1 and V is TRBV4-3; 8 bases align to TRBD1. Germline V gives CDR1 LGHNA, CDR2 YSLEER. The CDR3 runs 14 residues. The trim removed 1 base at V and 7 bases at J, leaving 3 bases unmatched. Here the CDR3 reads CASSQGNRGNEQFF. The CDR3 nucleotides read TGCGCCAGCAGCCAAGGTAACAGGGGGAATGAGCAGTTCTTC.

V gene TRBV2 combines with J gene TRBJ2-7, with 7 bases fitting TRBD1. This CDR3 has 14 amino acids. With 4 bases clipped from V and 3 bases from J, the junction kept 6 bases outside the gene matches. Germline CDR1 reads SNHLY; CDR2 reads FYNNEI. This CDR3 is CASSGGQKNYEQYF. CDR3 coding DNA: TGTGCCAGCAGTGGGGGACAGAAGAACTACGAGCAGTACTTC.

This clone occurred a few times. V gene TRBV7-2 combines with J gene TRBJ2-7; TRBD2 aligns across 8 bases. J lost 3 bases, V lost 5 bases, and 6 bases had no gene match. The CDR3 runs to 14 residues. Per germline, CDR1 SGHTA and CDR2 FQGNSA. The CDR3 DNA is TGTGCCAGCAGCCGTGGGACTAGTAACTACGAGCAGTACTTC. It is translated as CASSRGTSNYEQYF.

This chain joins TRBV9 and TRBJ1-1; D is perhaps TRBD1 (5 bases). This CDR3 has 14 amino acids. V lost 0 bases, J lost 4 bases, and 10 bases lay in between. Germline assignment: CDR1 SGDLS and CDR2 YYNGEE. This chain's CDR3 is CASSVGKGSTEAFF. The DNA of the CDR3 is TGTGCCAGCAGCGTAGGCAAGGGGTCCACTGAAGCTTTCTTT.

The chain uses TRBV15 and TRBJ2-2, with D possibly TRBD2 on 6 matching bases. The germline V and J ends were trimmed by 1 base and 7 bases, with 7 bases remaining between them. Germline-derived CDR1 and CDR2 are LNHNV and YYDKDF (reference sequence). The length of the CDR3 is 13 residues. The DNA of the CDR3 is TGTGCCACCAGCAGAGGGAGGGGCGGGGAGCTGTTTTTT. This gives the protein CATSRGRGGELFF.

In this sample, this clone turned up a few times. The V and J genes are TRBV5-1 and TRBJ1-1; 11 bases map to TRBD1. This CDR3 is built from 18 residues. The V gene's germline CDR1 is SGHRS and CDR2 YFSETQ. Losses at the gene ends were 4 bases for V and 4 bases for J; bases not matched to a gene: 15. CDR3 in DNA: TGCGCCAGCAGCCAACCAGGGACAGGGGGTTCCCCGCGCACTGAAGCTTTCTTT. Its translation is CASSQPGTGGSPRTEAFF.

This rearrangement joins TRBV28 to TRBJ2-3, with TRBD1 matching 10 bases. V lost 3 bases, J lost 14 bases, and 23 bases stayed unmatched. This CDR3 contains 18 residues. Germline CDR1 reads MDHEN; CDR2 reads SYDVKM. CDR3 sequence reads: CASSFDSGQGFSVSPLYF. CDR3 nucleotide sequence: TGTGCCAGCAGTTTCGACTCGGGACAGGGGTTTTCTGTGAGTCCCCTGTATTTT. The full variable domain, rest sourced from reference TRBV28 and TRBJ2-3, is DVKVTQSSRYLVKRTGEKVFLECVQDMDHENMFWYRQDPGLGLRLIYFSYDVKMKEKGDIPEGYSVSREKKERFSLILESASTNQTSMYLCASSFDSGQGFSVSPLYFGPGTRLTVL.

This clone was counted only a few times. The rearrangement joins TRBV6-4 to TRBJ2-7; D possibly corresponds to TRBD1 (5 bases). Trimming removed 4 bases at V and 7 bases at J, with 26 bases between. CDR3 length: 17 residues. Germline values: CDR1 MRHNA, CDR2 SNTAGT. In nucleotides, the CDR3 is TGTGCCAGCAGTGCCGCCATCCCAGGGAATAGTATGGGGGAGCAGTACTTC. Translated: CASSAAIPGNSMGEQYF.

This clone was seen a few times. The chain employs TRBV7-9 and TRBJ2-1; 8 bases fit TRBD2. The CDR3 spans 15 residues. From germline, CDR1 is SEHNR and CDR2 FQNEAQ (reference sequence). V shed 7 bases and J 5 bases; nucleotides not matched to a gene: 10. The CDR3 DNA reads TGTGCCAGCACCACAACCGGGACTAGGAACAATGAGCAGTTCTTC. Protein sequence: CASTTTGTRNNEQFF.

This clone was recorded only once. The chain is built from TRBV11-2 and TRBJ2-7; 10 nucleotides agree with TRBD1. J lost 2 bases, V lost 5 bases, and 3 bases had no gene match. The CDR3 has 14 amino acids. Germline V gives CDR1 SGHAT, CDR2 FQNNGV. The CDR3 sequence: CASSRQGATYEQYF. CDR3 bases: TGTGCCAGCAGCCGACAGGGGGCCACCTACGAGCAGTACTTC.